This is a list of T cell receptor beta chains from one sample in a study of radiotherapy plus CTLA-4 blockade in lung cancer. TCRdb keeps only in-frame clones here, not all; method: immunoSEQ multiplex PCR. The data hold some 67,000 clones, with around 76% observed a single time. Sequences were derived from peripheral blood, sampled from a patient treated with radiotherapy plus ipilimumab. Every receptor here comes from a human donor with non-small cell lung cancer whose response to radiotherapy plus ipilimumab could not be evaluated. Some clones in this sample may be carry-over from other donors' samples. Each CDR3 is given with its conserved first and last residue. The D gene is left open where the match is weak. Size values are once, few and many counts, or a class for expanded clones, and some rows have none.

D: -; size: -; V: TRBV18; J: TRBJ2-5; DNA: TGTGCCAGCTCCTTCGACAGGTCCCAAGAGACCCAGTACTTC; CDR3: CASSFDRSQETQYF
D: TRBD2; size: once; V: TRBV9; J: TRBJ2-7; DNA: TGTGCCAGCAGCGTCACTAGCGGGGGGTTCTACGAGCAGTACTTC; CDR3: CASSVTSGGFYEQYF
D: -; size: -; V: TRBV7-9; J: TRBJ1-1; DNA: TGTGCCAGCAGCTTACTCGAAGCTTTCTTT; CDR3: CASSLLEAFF
D: -; size: -; V: TRBV21-1; J: TRBJ2-7; DNA: TGTGCCAGCAGCAAATTATTGCGGGACGAATCCTACGAGCAGTACTTC; CDR3: CASSKLLRDESYEQYF
D: -; size: -; V: TRBV30; J: TRBJ1-2; DNA: TGTGCCTGGAGCCTACAGGGTGGTGGTGGCTACACCTTC; CDR3: CAWSLQGGGGYTF
D: -; size: -; V: TRBV19; J: TRBJ2-5; DNA: TGTGCCAGTAGTATTAGGGCCAGGGGCCAAGAGACCCAGTACTTC; CDR3: CASSIRARGQETQYF
D: TRBD1; size: -; V: TRBV7-9; J: TRBJ1-4; DNA: TGTGCCAGCAGCCACTGGGACAGGGGGGCCCATAATGAAAAACTGTTTTTT; CDR3: CASSHWDRGAHNEKLFF
D: -; size: -; V: TRBV6-4; J: TRBJ2-3; DNA: TGTGCCAGCAGTGTCGGCAGGGGTGGCACAGATACGCAGTATTTT; CDR3: CASSVGRGGTDTQYF
D: -; size: once; V: TRBV7-9; J: TRBJ2-5; DNA: TGTGCCAGCAGCTTAGTGGCCAGCGACGGGACCCAGTACTTC; CDR3: CASSLVASDGTQYF
D: TRBD1; size: -; V: TRBV18; J: TRBJ1-1; DNA: TGTGCCAGCTCACCACTTGGGACAGGAGGGCTTTCCACTGAAGCTTTCTTT; CDR3: CASSPLGTGGLSTEAFF
D: TRBD1; size: -; V: TRBV15; J: TRBJ2-2; DNA: TGTGCCACCCTACCCCGGACAGGGGTTACCGGGGAGCTGTTTTTT; CDR3: CATLPRTGVTGELFF
D: -; size: -; V: TRBV28; J: TRBJ2-3; DNA: TGTGCCAGCAGCCTTACTAGTGAGGTGTTAGATACGCAGTATTTT; CDR3: CASSLTSEVLDTQYF
D: -; size: -; V: TRBV19; J: TRBJ2-3; DNA: TGTGCCAGTAGTATTGGCAGGGTGGTGAGCACAGATACGCAGTATTTT; CDR3: CASSIGRVVSTDTQYF
D: -; size: -; V: TRBV29-1; J: TRBJ1-1; DNA: TGCAGCGTTGGACAATGGAACACTGAAGCTTTCTTT; CDR3: CSVGQWNTEAFF
D: -; size: -; V: TRBV10-3; J: TRBJ1-1; DNA: TGTGCCATCAGTGTGCGGGGTAGGTTGGATTCCAGGGCTTTCTTT; CDR3: CAISVRGRLDSRAFF
D: -; size: -; V: TRBV29-1; J: TRBJ2-2; DNA: TGCAGCGCCGAACAGGGACCGAACACCGGGGAGCTGTTTTTT; CDR3: CSAEQGPNTGELFF
D: -; size: -; V: TRBV9; J: TRBJ2-7; DNA: TGTGCCAGCAGCGTAGGAGGAAACTCCTACGAGCAGTACTTC; CDR3: CASSVGGNSYEQYF
D: TRBD1; size: -; V: TRBV5-1; J: TRBJ2-5; DNA: TGCGCCAGCAGCGCGGGACAGGGTGGGGAGACCCAGTACTTC; CDR3: CASSAGQGGETQYF
D: TRBD1; size: -; V: TRBV29-1; J: TRBJ2-7; DNA: TGCAGCGTTGAGTCGGGGACAGCCAGGCCCTACGAGCAGTACTTC; CDR3: CSVESGTARPYEQYF
D: -; size: few; V: TRBV7-9; J: TRBJ1-5; DNA: TGTGCCAGCAGCGCCATGGGGGGTGTGGGTCAGCCCCAGCATTTT; CDR3: CASSAMGGVGQPQHF
D: -; size: few; V: TRBV28; J: TRBJ1-5; DNA: TGTGCCAGCAGTTCCCGACACCTTAGCAATCAGCCCCAGCATTTT; CDR3: CASSSRHLSNQPQHF
D: -; size: -; V: TRBV5-1; J: TRBJ2-7; DNA: TGCGCCAGCAGCTTGGCACCGGACTCGTCCTACGAGCAGTACTTC; CDR3: CASSLAPDSSYEQYF
D: TRBD1; size: -; V: TRBV6-5; J: TRBJ1-2; DNA: TGTGCCAGCAGTTACCCGGACAGGGCGAGGGATGGCTACACCTTC; CDR3: CASSYPDRARDGYTF